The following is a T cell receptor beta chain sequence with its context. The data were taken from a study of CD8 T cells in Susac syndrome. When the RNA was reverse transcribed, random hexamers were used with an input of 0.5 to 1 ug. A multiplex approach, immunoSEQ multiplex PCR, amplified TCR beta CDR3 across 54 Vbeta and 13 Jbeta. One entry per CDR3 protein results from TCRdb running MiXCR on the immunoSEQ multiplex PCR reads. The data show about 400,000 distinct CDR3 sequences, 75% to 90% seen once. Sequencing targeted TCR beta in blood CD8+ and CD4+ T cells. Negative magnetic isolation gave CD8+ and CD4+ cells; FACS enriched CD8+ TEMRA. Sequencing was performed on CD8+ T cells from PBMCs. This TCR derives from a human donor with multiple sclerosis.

This chain's CDR3 is CAWRGGTGALTDTQYF. As DNA, the CDR3 is TGTGCCTGGAGGGGAGGGACAGGAGCCCTCACAGATACGCAGTATTTT. The V call is TRBV30, the J call TRBJ2-3, with D maybe TRBD1 (8 bases). CDR3 length equals 16 residues. Germline V gene data show CDR1 as GTSNPN and CDR2 as SVGIG (reference sequence). The V and J ends lost 3 bases and 2 bases respectively, with 18 bases between them.